Listed here are 7 T cell receptor beta chains from one sample, sequenced in a study of Graves' ophthalmopathy and Graves' hyperthyroidism. The sequenced template was RNA, covering the TCR beta CDR3 region. An initial RT-PCR round employing HTBI primers preceded a second-round multiplex PCR. TCRdb used MiXCR to reprocess the multiplex PCR reads, holding one entry per CDR3 protein. There are some 380,000 distinct CDR3 sequences in the sample; 15% occur only once, and roughly 7% lies in the top ten. The sequencing input was peripheral blood. These receptor sequences come from a woman younger than 30 with stable Graves' hyperthyroidism.

This clonotype was recorded many times. The rearrangement links TRBV19 to TRBJ2-5, with a possible D match to TRBD1 (5 bases). With 7 bases removed from V and 4 bases from J, the gap between germline ends came to 13 bases. The germline CDR1 and CDR2 sequences are LNHDA and SQIVND (reference sequence). This CDR3 region has 13 residues. The CDR3 bases are TGTGCCAGTATGGGGCCCCTGGGAGAGACCCAGTACTTC. Protein sequence: CASMGPLGETQYF.

Ten or more counts support this clonotype. This sequence joins TRBV11-3 and TRBJ1-2, with 8 bases that match TRBD1. J lost 2 bases, V lost 3 bases, and 2 bases had no gene match. The germline gives CDR1 SGHNT, CDR2 YENEEA. The CDR3 is 14 residues long. The DNA for the CDR3 is TGTGCCAGCAGCTTGGGGGACAGGAACTATGGCTACACCTTC. It is translated as CASSLGDRNYGYTF.

This clonotype was recorded at least ten times. The chain is built from TRBV11-3 and TRBJ1-1; a possible D gene is TRBD1 (5 bases). The V end was cut by 5 bases, the J end by 3 bases, with 13 bases between. CDR1 SGHNT and CDR2 YENEEA come from the germline V gene. The CDR3 loop spans 14 amino acids. The CDR3 protein is CASSVGAADTEAFF. The CDR3 DNA reads TGTGCCAGCAGCGTCGGGGCTGCGGACACTGAAGCTTTCTTT.

This clonotype was detected many times. For the CDR3, the DNA is TGCAGCGACTCTGGGACAGGGGAAACCCACTATGGCTACACCTTC. Translation: CSDSGTGETHYGYTF. The chain links TRBV29-1 to TRBJ1-2, with TRBD1 matching 10 bases. V lost 7 bases and J lost 3; bases outside the gene matches: 11. This CDR3 region has 15 residues. Germline lookup yields CDR1 SQVTM and CDR2 ANQGSEA.

This clonotype was counted many times. The rearrangement uses TRBV12-3 or TRBV12-4 and TRBJ1-2; no clear D gene. V was shortened by 5 bases and J by 8 bases, with 15 bases between the two germline ends. CDR3 size: 13 residues. The CDR3 DNA is TGTGCCAGCAGTCGCCGGGAGAAAGACGGCTACACCTTC. Translating gives CASSRREKDGYTF.

This clonotype was recorded many times. This rearrangement joins TRBV6-2 or TRBV6-3 to TRBJ1-5, with a weak D call TRBD1 (6 bases). Looked up from germline, CDR1 is MNHEY and CDR2 is SVGEGT. The CDR3 runs to 16 residues. The V and J ends lost 2 bases and 3 bases respectively, with 14 bases between them. The CDR3 loop is CASSYGQAGDNQPQHF. The CDR3 nucleotides read TGTGCCAGCAGTTACGGCCAGGCAGGGGACAATCAGCCCCAGCATTTT.

This clonotype has at least ten counts. CDR3 nucleotide sequence: TGTGCCAGCAGCTTTAGTACCTTGAACACTGAAGCTTTCTTT. This gives the protein CASSFSTLNTEAFF. V usage is TRBV27 and J usage is TRBJ1-1, with D unresolved. The CDR3 covers 14 residues. Germline V gene data show CDR1 as MNHEY and CDR2 as SMNVEV (reference sequence). Trimming left V 6 bases short and J 0 bases short, with 11 bases between.